This record concerns one TCR beta chain sequence. Its specificity is unknown. TCRdb's table, derived via immunoSEQ multiplex PCR, lists solely in-frame clones and lacks some. The sample lists under 40,000 clones, 80% to 95% occurring once. This CDR3 spans 14 amino acids. V lost 6 bases and J 0 bases, leaving 9 bases between the germline ends. Germline values: CDR1 MDHEN, CDR2 SYDVKM. This record belongs to a study of T cells in tuberculosis. General study results and limits: Selection depended on which cryopreserved specimens were available. Smaller distances to GMM-specific TCRs suggested their expansion in active tuberculosis.

This receptor was identified in a donor aged 10-35 years with latent tuberculosis or without tuberculosis infection. The genes are TRBV28 and TRBJ1-3; D unclear. Source material: PBMCs. CDR3 amino acids: CASSSGVSGNTIYF. The CDR3 nucleotides are TGTGCCAGCAGCTCCGGGGTCTCTGGAAACACCATATATTTT.